The 29 T cell receptor beta chains below come from one sample, sequenced in a study of blood T cell repertoires in COVID-19. Assay used: immunoSEQ multiplex PCR; TCRdb lists only in-frame clones, some missing. The sample lists roughly 150,000 clones, approximately 84% seen once, with 3.5% to 5% in the top ten. The sample consisted of PBMCs or T cells enriched from blood (not recorded which). The receptors here all came from a man aged 50 to 60 in a cohort exposed to, infected with or recovered from COVID-19 (not recorded which).

The chain joins TRBV19 to TRBJ2-1; the D gene is possibly TRBD1 (5 bases). The V end was cut by 6 bases, the J end by 8 bases, with 14 bases between. The CDR3 has 13 amino acids. Germline CDR1 is LNHDA and CDR2 is SQIVND (reference sequence). The CDR3 sequence: CASRRAGIYEQFF. The CDR3 bases are TGTGCCAGTAGGAGAGCAGGGATCTATGAGCAGTTCTTC.

The chain carries TRBV2 and TRBJ2-2; D is ambiguous. V was trimmed by 4 bases and J by 4 bases, leaving 13 bases between them. This CDR3 spans 15 amino acids. Germline lookup yields CDR1 SNHLY and CDR2 FYNNEI. The CDR3 region has the DNA TGTGCCAGCAGTGTAAGTCCAGGCAGCACCGGGGAGCTGTTTTTT. Translation: CASSVSPGSTGELFF.

The chain employs TRBV12-2 and TRBJ2-1; the table's TRBD2 call for D was not verified on the DNA. TRBV12-2 is assigned pseudogene status. The CDR3 covers 16 residues. In DNA, the CDR3 is TGTGCAAGTCGCTCCAGACTAGCGGGGGGATGGGATGAGCAGTTCTTC. Encoded protein: CASRSRLAGGWDEQFF.

V usage is TRBV10-3 and J usage is TRBJ2-7, with D possibly being TRBD2 (6 bases). V dropped 2 bases and J dropped 1 base, with 15 bases sitting between them. The germline gives CDR1 ENHRY, CDR2 SYGVKD. This CDR3 region has 16 residues. In nucleotides, the CDR3 is TGTGCCATCAGTGAGACCCTACGGGACTCTTCCTACGAGCAGTACTTC. Translating it yields CAISETLRDSSYEQYF.

V is TRBV13 and J is TRBJ2-2; D unclear. The V end lost 4 bases, the J end lost 3 bases, and 6 bases lay between the germline ends. The CDR3 is made up of 13 amino acids. Germline V CDR1 and CDR2: PRHDT, FYEKMQ (reference sequence). CDR3 sequence: CASSSTYTGELFF. CDR3 coding DNA: TGTGCCAGCAGCTCAACTTACACCGGGGAGCTGTTTTTT.

The rearrangement links TRBV10-2 to TRBJ2-3; 8 bases fit TRBD1. The CDR3 is 14 amino acids. Germline CDR1 is WSHSY and CDR2 is SAAADI. V was pared by 5 bases and J by 3 bases, with 4 bases of the junction left unmatched. CDR3 sequence reads: CASSLQGATDTQYF. CDR3 DNA sequence: TGCGCCAGCAGTCTGCAGGGGGCTACAGATACGCAGTATTTT.

This chain links TRBV9 with TRBJ1-6; weak D call: TRBD1 (6 bases). V lost 1 base, J lost 7 bases, and 12 bases lay in between. Per the germline V gene, CDR1 is SGDLS and CDR2 is YYNGEE. The CDR3 length is 15 residues. DNA for the CDR3: TGTGCCAGCAGCGTAACTGGCGGGGGCAATTCACCCCTCCACTTT. Its translation: CASSVTGGGNSPLHF.

This chain links TRBV5-5 with TRBJ2-3, with 11 bases identical to TRBD2. Unmatched junction bases numbered 8, after V lost 3 bases and J lost 2 bases. The CDR3 runs to 17 residues. Germline CDR1 reads SGHKS; CDR2 reads YYEKEE (reference sequence). The CDR3 region has the DNA TGTGCCAGCAGCTGGGCACTAGCGGGGGCGTCCACAGATACGCAGTATTTT. Its protein product is CASSWALAGASTDTQYF. The full variable domain, rest sourced from reference TRBV5-5 and TRBJ2-3, is DAGVTQSPTHLIKTRGQQVTLRCSPISGHKSVSWYQQVLGQGPQFIFQYYEKEERGRGNFPDRFSARQFPNYSSELNVNALLLGDSALYLCASSWALAGASTDTQYFGPGTRLTVL.

This chain uses TRBV9 with TRBJ1-6; D is possibly TRBD1 (5 bases). The V and J ends lost 4 bases and 5 bases respectively, with 10 bases between them. Germline V gene lookup returns CDR1 SGDLS and CDR2 YYNGEE. This CDR3 is 14 amino acids long. The chain's CDR3 is CASSLSGDNSPLHF. In DNA, the CDR3 is TGTGCCAGCAGCCTTTCGGGGGATAATTCACCCCTCCACTTT. Together with reference TRBV9 and TRBJ1-6, the CDR3 gives the full variable domain: DSGVTQTPKHLITATGQRVTLRCSPRSGDLSVYWYQQSLDQGLQFLIQYYNGEERAKGNILERFSAQQFPDLHSELNLSSLELGDSALYFCASSLSGDNSPLHFGNGTRLTVT.

The chain combines TRBV30 with TRBJ1-4; D call uncertain. V lost 7 bases and J 10 bases, leaving 16 bases between the germline ends. CDR1 is GTSNPN and CDR2 is SVGIG in the germline V gene (reference sequence). The CDR3 runs 12 residues. The CDR3 sequence: CASSREPGKLFF. CDR3 nucleotides: TGTGCCTCTTCCCGGGAGCCAGGAAAACTGTTTTTT.

The V call is TRBV5-6, the J call TRBJ2-2, with 7 bases matching TRBD1. Trimming at V came to 3 bases and at J to 2 bases, leaving 7 bases not matched to a gene. The CDR3 covers 16 residues. CDR1 is SGHDT and CDR2 is YYEEEE in the germline V gene. The CDR3 nucleotides read TGTGCCAGCAGCTCTATAACAGGGGATAACACCGGGGAGCTGTTTTTT. Protein product: CASSSITGDNTGELFF.

The CDR3 DNA sequence: TGTGCCAGCAGCCCGATAGCTTCCACAACAGGGATAGGCTACGAGCAGTACTTC. Its translation: CASSPIASTTGIGYEQYF. The rearrangement uses TRBV6-2 or TRBV6-3 and TRBJ2-7; maybe TRBD1 (6 bases). The CDR3 sequence is 18 residues long. The germline gives CDR1 MNHEY, CDR2 SVGEGT. Trimming left V 6 bases short and J 3 bases short, with 27 bases between.

The J gene is TRBJ2-3, the V gene TRBV6-5, with 11 bases that match TRBD2. Germline CDR1 and CDR2: MNHEY and SVGAGI. The CDR3 covers 15 residues. Losses at the gene ends were 5 bases for V and 0 bases for J; bases not matched to a gene: 1. The CDR3 bases are TGTGCCAGCAGTAGGACTAGCGGGAGCACAGATACGCAGTATTTT. Translation: CASSRTSGSTDTQYF.

V and J are TRBV19 and TRBJ1-6, with 9 bases that match TRBD1. From germline, CDR1 is LNHDA and CDR2 SQIVND (reference sequence). The V segment lost 4 bases and the J segment 7 bases; nucleotides outside the gene matches: 8. The CDR3 sequence is 16 residues long. The CDR3 DNA follows: TGTGCCAGTAGTACCCAAGGGACAGGGAAGAATTCACCCCTCCACTTT. As protein: CASSTQGTGKNSPLHF.

J is TRBJ2-7 and V is TRBV28; 8 bases align to TRBD1. This CDR3 is 16 amino acids long. With 5 bases clipped from V and 2 bases from J, the junction kept 11 bases outside the gene matches. The germline V gene encodes CDR1 MDHEN and CDR2 SYDVKM. This CDR3 is CASSPRRGTGAYEQYF. CDR3 nucleotide sequence: TGTGCCAGCAGTCCCCGCCGGGGGACAGGCGCCTACGAGCAGTACTTC.

The rearrangement links TRBV28 to TRBJ1-6; TRBD1 is a possible D gene (6 bases). Germline V lookup: CDR1 MDHEN, CDR2 SYDVKM. This CDR3 contains 14 residues. V was clipped by 2 bases and J by 14 bases, with 16 bases between them. The CDR3 spells CASSLSQQGTSLHF. CDR3 DNA: TGTGCCAGCAGTTTAAGTCAACAGGGAACCTCCCTCCACTTT.

The V gene is TRBV3-1 (or the pseudogene TRBV3-2), the J gene TRBJ2-1; D remains ambiguous. The germline CDR1 and CDR2 sequences are LGHDT and YNNKEL (reference sequence). CDR3 size: 13 residues. Trimming left V 0 bases short and J 12 bases short, with 12 bases between. CDR3 coding DNA: TGTGCCAGCAGCCAAGAGAGGAAGATGTCGCAGTTCTTC. Encoded protein: CASSQERKMSQFF.

This chain links TRBV4-1 with TRBJ2-7; 8 bases agree with TRBD1. CDR1 is MGHRA and CDR2 is YSYEKL in the germline V gene. V dropped 1 base and J dropped 3; count of bases not matched to a gene: 2. The CDR3 runs to 14 residues. The CDR3 nucleotides read TGCGCCAGCAGCCAAGGACAGGGGAACTACGAGCAGTACTTC. Its protein is CASSQGQGNYEQYF.

This clone was seen a single time. This sequence joins TRBV11-3 and TRBJ2-2, with 12 bases that match TRBD2. The germline CDR1 and CDR2 sequences are SGHNT and YENEEA. The CDR3 contains 16 residues. J lost 2 bases, V lost 5 bases, and 3 bases had no gene match. CDR3 sequence: CASSPGLAGNTGELFF. CDR3 sequence (DNA): TGTGCCAGCAGCCCAGGACTAGCGGGAAACACCGGGGAGCTGTTTTTT. Complete variable domain (other parts from reference TRBV11-3 and TRBJ2-2): EAGVVQSPRYKIIEKKQPVAFWCNPISGHNTLYWYLQNLGQGPELLIRYENEEAVDDSQLPKDRFSAERLKGVDSTLKIQPAELGDSAVYLCASSPGLAGNTGELFFGEGSRLTVL.

A remark on this clone: Other DNA sequences of this sample code for an identical CDR3. The V and J genes are TRBV7-9 and TRBJ2-7; D is unresolved. Germline V CDR1 and CDR2: SEHNR, FQNEAQ (reference sequence). Trimming took off 5 bases at V and 1 base at J, with 3 bases between the two ends. CDR3 length equals 11 residues. The CDR3 DNA sequence: TGTGCCAGCAGCCCATCCTACGAGCAGTACTTC. This gives the protein CASSPSYEQYF. Combining the CDR3 with reference TRBV7-9 and TRBJ2-7 gives the whole variable domain DTGVSQNPRHKITKRGQNVTFRCDPISEHNRLYWYRQTLGQGPEFLTYFQNEAQLEKSRLLSDRFSAERPKGSFSTLEIQRTEQGDSAMYLCASSPSYEQYFGPGTRLTVT.

The rearrangement links TRBV4-3 to TRBJ1-2; weak D call: TRBD1 (6 bases). Germline V gene lookup returns CDR1 LGHNA and CDR2 YSLEER. This CDR3 has 14 residues. V was clipped by 0 bases and J by 6 bases, with 11 bases between them. CDR3 region: CASSQDPGTNGYTF. The DNA of the CDR3 is TGCGCCAGCAGCCAAGATCCCGGGACAAATGGCTACACCTTC.

The chain combines TRBV7-7 with TRBJ1-2, with 8 bases identical to TRBD1. After removal of 2 bases from V and 6 bases from J, the junction contained 11 bases not matched to a gene. CDR3 size: 16 residues. Germline CDR1 reads SSHAT; CDR2 reads FNYEAQ (reference sequence). The CDR3 loop is CASSLIPGQVLHGYTF. CDR3 DNA: TGTGCCAGCAGCTTAATTCCGGGACAGGTTCTCCATGGCTACACCTTC.

This chain links TRBV7-2 with TRBJ2-1; D is undetermined. Germline lookup yields CDR1 SGHTA and CDR2 FQGNSA. Trimming left V 1 base short and J 0 bases short, with 4 bases between. The CDR3 totals 14 residues. This CDR3 reads CASSLGLSYNEQFF. Written as DNA, the CDR3 is TGTGCCAGCAGCTTAGGTCTCTCCTACAATGAGCAGTTCTTC. Full variable domain (missing parts from reference TRBV7-2 and TRBJ2-1): GAGVSQSPSNKVTEKGKDVELRCDPISGHTALYWYRQSLGQGLEFLIYFQGNSAPDKSGLPSDRFSAERTGGSVSTLTIQRTQQEDSAVYLCASSLGLSYNEQFFGPGTRLTVL.

In the case of this clone: This sample also contains other DNA sequences that code for the same CDR3. CDR3 nucleotides: TGTGCCAGCAGTCTGGGGACAGGGTCCTACGAGCAGTACTTC. Its protein product is CASSLGTGSYEQYF. The chain employs TRBV27 and TRBJ2-7, with 9 bases that match TRBD1. There are 14 residues in the CDR3. Unmatched junction bases numbered 3, after V lost 5 bases and J lost 1 base. Germline V gives CDR1 MNHEY, CDR2 SMNVEV (reference sequence).

In this sample, this clone turned up a few times. The chain couples TRBV5-1 to TRBJ1-1, with 8 bases lining up with TRBD1. This CDR3 is built from 13 residues. Germline-derived CDR1 and CDR2 are SGHRS and YFSETQ. V was pared by 5 bases and J by 10 bases, with 10 bases of the junction left unmatched. CDR3 amino acids: CASRFTPGTGAFF. The CDR3 DNA reads TGCGCCAGCAGGTTTACTCCCGGGACAGGAGCTTTCTTT. Filled out from reference TRBV5-1 and TRBJ1-1, the complete variable domain reads KAGVTQTPRYLIKTRGQQVTLSCSPISGHRSVSWYQQTPGQGLQFLFEYFSETQRNKGNFPGRFSGRQFSNSRSEMNVSTLELGDSALYLCASRFTPGTGAFFGQGTRLTVV.

The chain carries TRBV2 and TRBJ2-2, with 12 bases lining up with TRBD2. CDR1 and CDR2 (germline): SNHLY, FYNNEI. The CDR3 runs to 15 residues. J lost 4 bases, V lost 10 bases, and 7 bases had no gene match. This chain's CDR3 is CAICPTSGSTGELFF. In DNA form, the CDR3 reads TGTGCCATATGCCCGACTAGCGGGAGCACCGGGGAGCTGTTTTTT.

The genes are TRBV11-2 and TRBJ2-5; possible D gene TRBD1, 5 bases. The CDR3 runs 14 residues. V lost 3 bases and J 5 bases, leaving 13 bases between the germline ends. Germline-derived CDR1 and CDR2 are SGHAT and FQNNGV. CDR3 sequence: CASSFAGLGETQYF. The CDR3 DNA is TGTGCCAGCAGCTTCGCAGGGTTGGGCGAGACCCAGTACTTC.

The chain has TRBV4-2 and TRBJ2-2; 7 bases fit TRBD1. The CDR3 covers 17 residues. J gave up 6 bases and V 0 bases, and 10 bases lay outside the gene matches. Per germline, CDR1 LGHNA and CDR2 YNFKEQ. For the CDR3, the DNA is TGTGCCAGCAGCCAAGATCGCGGGCTAGGGGGCTCCGGGGAGCTGTTTTTT. Its translation is CASSQDRGLGGSGELFF.

There are a few counts of this clone. This chain links TRBV10-3 with TRBJ2-7; perhaps TRBD1 as D (6 bases). There are 13 residues in the CDR3. CDR1 is ENHRY, CDR2 SYGVKD, per germline. The germline V and J ends were trimmed by 11 bases and 2 bases, with 16 bases remaining between them. The CDR3 coding sequence is TGTGCCTCCGCGACAGGTGAACCCTACGAGCAGTACTTC. Protein sequence: CASATGEPYEQYF.